These 22 T cell receptor beta chains came from one sample sequenced in a study of blood T cells in healthy people across ages. A second PCR, run for roughly 7 to 12 cycles, used a sample-barcoded 5' primer plus a J-beta primer mix. One entry per CDR3 protein results from TCRdb running MiXCR on the 5' RACE reads. The sample carries 1.5 million or so distinct CDR3 sequences, 35% to 45% recorded once. Sample: blood. These TCRs come from a woman aged 18-29 years in good health.

This clonotype was counted a few times. This may come from a read error, since a much larger clone is one base off. The J gene is TRBJ2-1, the V gene TRBV12-3 or TRBV12-4; D is undetermined. This CDR3 is built from 10 residues. Trimming left V 6 bases short and J 6 bases short, with 3 bases between. CDR3 DNA: TGTGCCAGCAGCCCCAATGAGCAGTTCTTC. Encoded protein: CASSPNEQFF.

This clonotype appeared a few times. The V gene is TRBV9, the J gene TRBJ1-5; no clear D. Germline V gene lookup returns CDR1 SGDLS and CDR2 YYNGEE. The CDR3 is 15 amino acids. Trimming left V 1 base short and J 5 bases short, with 13 bases between. CDR3 nucleotides: TGTGCCAGCAGCGTATCTGGGTTGTTCGATCAGCCCCAGCATTTT. Translating gives CASSVSGLFDQPQHF.

The chain recombines TRBV5-1 with TRBJ2-5; perhaps TRBD1 as D (6 bases). Germline V gives CDR1 SGHRS, CDR2 YFSETQ. Trimming shortened V by 2 bases and J by 1 base, and 12 bases separated the two germline ends. The CDR3 length is 15 residues. The CDR3 is CASSLKRGSQETQYF. In nucleotides, the CDR3 is TGCGCCAGCAGCTTAAAAAGGGGGAGCCAAGAGACCCAGTACTTC. The whole variable domain, remainder taken from reference TRBV5-1 and TRBJ2-5, is KAGVTQTPRYLIKTRGQQVTLSCSPISGHRSVSWYQQTPGQGLQFLFEYFSETQRNKGNFPGRFSGRQFSNSRSEMNVSTLELGDSALYLCASSLKRGSQETQYFGPGTRLLVL.

In this sample, this clonotype turned up a few times. CDR3: CATSERTSGEQETQYF. DNA for the CDR3: TGTGCCACCAGTGAGCGGACTAGCGGGGAACAAGAGACCCAGTACTTC. The chain combines TRBV24-1 with TRBJ2-5; 12 nucleotides align to TRBD2. The germline V gene encodes CDR1 KGHDR and CDR2 SFDVKD. This CDR3 contains 16 residues. After removal of 4 bases from V and 2 bases from J, the junction contained 4 bases not matched to a gene.

The V gene is TRBV12-3 or TRBV12-4, the J gene TRBJ1-4, with D uncertain. V shed 5 bases and J shed 8 bases, with 15 bases lying between them. This CDR3 is 14 amino acids long. In DNA, the CDR3 is TGTGCCAGCAGTCCCCCTCGAGGTATAGAAAAACTGTTTTTT. It yields the protein CASSPPRGIEKLFF.

This rearrangement joins TRBV7-8 to TRBJ1-5; TRBD1 aligns across 10 bases. The CDR3 contains 18 residues. After removal of 5 bases from V and 6 bases from J, the junction contained 16 bases not matched to a gene. Per the germline V gene, CDR1 is SGHVS and CDR2 is FQNEAQ. For the CDR3, the DNA is TGTGCCAGCAGCCAACAAACCGGGACAGGGGTAGGAAGTCAGCCCCAGCATTTT. This codes for CASSQQTGTGVGSQPQHF.

The chain carries TRBV29-1 and TRBJ2-1, with a tentative D call TRBD1 (6 bases). Germline CDR1 SQVTM, CDR2 ANQGSEA. The CDR3 runs 15 residues. The ends were cut back, 7 bases at V and 6 bases at J, with 22 bases in the middle. CDR3 sequence (DNA): TGCAGCGCCCCAGCCCAGGGGCATAGCGTCAATGAGCAGTTCTTC. As protein: CSAPAQGHSVNEQFF.

The rearrangement uses TRBV6-2 or TRBV6-3 and TRBJ2-3, with 10 nucleotides matching TRBD2. Trimming removed 10 bases from V and 4 bases from J; junction bases left unmatched: 5. This CDR3 contains 13 residues. Germline CDR1 and CDR2: MNHEY and SVGEGT. CDR3 sequence reads: CATRTSGADTQYF. CDR3 bases: TGTGCCACCCGGACTAGCGGAGCAGATACGCAGTATTTT.

This clonotype was seen repeatedly, ten times or more. The V call is TRBV5-1, the J call TRBJ2-5; 7 nucleotides match TRBD2. The CDR3 length is 15 residues. After removal of 4 bases from V and 0 bases from J, the junction contained 6 bases not matched to a gene. Germline lookup yields CDR1 SGHRS and CDR2 YFSETQ. The CDR3 sequence is CASSNFLADQETQYF. Written as DNA, the CDR3 is TGCGCCAGCAGCAACTTCCTAGCGGACCAAGAGACCCAGTACTTC.

This chain links TRBV20-1 with TRBJ1-2, with D perhaps matching TRBD1 (6 bases). The CDR3 sequence is 14 residues long. The V end lost 0 bases, the J end lost 3 bases, and 11 bases lay between the germline ends. Germline V CDR1 and CDR2: DFQATT, SNEGSKA (reference sequence). The CDR3 DNA is TGCAGTGCTAGAGATGGGGGCGGACACTATGGCTACACCTTC. Its translation: CSARDGGGHYGYTF.

The V and J genes are TRBV20-1 and TRBJ1-1; 8 bases are shared with TRBD1. Germline V gene lookup returns CDR1 DFQATT and CDR2 SNEGSKA (reference sequence). With 4 bases clipped from V and 5 bases from J, the junction kept 6 bases outside the gene matches. The CDR3 contains 13 residues. The CDR3 region has the DNA TGCAGTGCTATCCTACAGGGGGAAACTGAAGCTTTCTTT. It yields the protein CSAILQGETEAFF.

The chain uses TRBV4-3 and TRBJ2-1; TRBD2 might be the D (6 bases). The end of the DNA is better explained by TRBJ2-7, so the J call may be wrong. The CDR3 has 16 amino acids. The V gene's germline CDR1 is LGHNA and CDR2 YSLEER. In nucleotides, the CDR3 is TGCGCCAGCAGCCAAGATCGCGGGGTGGGTTGGAATGAGCAGTACTTC. Amino acids: CASSQDRGVGWNEQYF.

This chain joins TRBV9 and TRBJ2-1; 9 nucleotides line up with TRBD1. Trimming at V came to 3 bases and at J to 3 bases, leaving 7 bases not matched to a gene. Germline-derived CDR1 and CDR2 are SGDLS and YYNGEE. The CDR3 has 16 amino acids. This CDR3 reads CASSAYDRGNYNEQFF. CDR3 DNA: TGTGCCAGCAGCGCCTACGACAGGGGGAACTACAATGAGCAGTTCTTC.

The V call is TRBV11-2, the J call TRBJ1-5, with 11 bases matching TRBD1. From germline, CDR1 is SGHAT and CDR2 FQNNGV. V lost 6 bases to trimming and J lost 3 bases; unmatched junction nucleotides: 4. This CDR3 has 15 amino acids. The CDR3 region is CASRPGQGDNQPQHF. The CDR3 nucleotides are TGTGCCAGCAGACCGGGACAGGGGGACAATCAGCCCCAGCATTTT.

With respect to this clonotype: A clone one base away is much larger, so this may be a read error. This chain joins TRBV20-1 and TRBJ2-3, with D tentatively TRBD2 (6 bases). The CDR3 contains 15 residues. The germline gives CDR1 DFQATT, CDR2 SNEGSKA (reference sequence). The CDR3 region has the DNA TGCGGTGCGCCCCGCTTGGGGGGAGACACAGATACGCAGTATTTT. This sequence encodes CGAPRLGGDTDTQYF.

This clonotype was counted between two and nine times. The rearrangement joins TRBV20-1 to TRBJ2-1; 8 bases line up with TRBD1. This CDR3 has 18 residues. The ends lost 0 bases at V and 3 bases at J; junction bases unmatched: 13. CDR1 and CDR2 from the germline V gene are DFQATT and SNEGSKA (reference sequence). This chain's CDR3 is CSARELRSGTGDYNEQFF. The CDR3 DNA reads TGCAGTGCTAGAGAATTACGTTCCGGGACAGGAGACTACAATGAGCAGTTCTTC.

This chain links TRBV11-2 with TRBJ2-1, with TRBD2 identical over 10 bases. The CDR3 has 18 residues. Germline values: CDR1 SGHAT, CDR2 FQNNGV. After removal of 5 bases from V and 4 bases from J, the junction contained 14 bases not matched to a gene. CDR3 in amino acids: CASSLPLAGEAGYNEQFF. The CDR3 bases are TGTGCCAGCAGCCTCCCGCTAGCGGGAGAGGCTGGGTACAATGAGCAGTTCTTC.

This clonotype was found a few times. The chain couples TRBV19 to TRBJ1-1, with D perhaps TRBD1 (5 bases). The CDR3 spans 14 residues. Trimming removed 3 bases at V and 4 bases at J, with 12 bases between. Germline V CDR1 and CDR2: LNHDA, SQIVND (reference sequence). This CDR3 reads CASSIGGGSTEAFF. CDR3 sequence (DNA): TGTGCCAGTAGTATCGGTGGGGGGAGCACTGAAGCTTTCTTT. Complete variable domain (other parts from reference TRBV19 and TRBJ1-1): DGGITQSPKYLFRKEGQNVTLSCEQNLNHDAMYWYRQDPGQGLRLIYYSQIVNDFQKGDIAEGYSVSREKKESFPLTVTSAQKNPTAFYLCASSIGGGSTEAFFGQGTRLTVV.

The chain couples TRBV6-2 or TRBV6-3 to TRBJ1-2; 7 nucleotides line up with TRBD1. CDR1 is MNHEY and CDR2 is SVGEGT in the germline V gene. The CDR3 contains 12 residues. J lost 11 bases, V lost 5 bases, and 8 bases had no gene match. CDR3 in amino acids: CASSTGQARYTF. In nucleotides, the CDR3 is TGTGCCAGCAGTACCGGACAGGCGCGTTACACCTTC.

This clonotype was seen repeatedly, ten times or more. V is TRBV4-3 and J is TRBJ2-1; D call uncertain. The CDR3 length is 12 residues. Germline V gene sequence: CDR1 LGHNA, CDR2 YSLEER. Deletions cut 2 bases from V and 9 bases from J, with 8 bases between. The CDR3: CASSQLVGEQFF. The CDR3 DNA is TGCGCCAGCAGCCAACTAGTAGGTGAGCAGTTCTTC.

The chain joins TRBV20-1 to TRBJ2-7; D remains unclear. CDR1 is DFQATT and CDR2 is SNEGSKA in the germline V gene (reference sequence). Trimming took 0 bases from V and 1 from J, leaving 13 bases between them. This CDR3 is 15 amino acids long. This chain's CDR3 is CSARDLHKVSYEQYF. In DNA, the CDR3 is TGCAGTGCTAGAGATCTCCACAAGGTTTCCTACGAGCAGTACTTC.

This clonotype showed up just a few times. V is TRBV13 and J is TRBJ2-1; 13 positions agree with TRBD2. The CDR3 runs 18 residues. Losses at the gene ends were 4 bases for V and 0 bases for J; bases not matched to a gene: 6. CDR1 PRHDT and CDR2 FYEKMQ come from the germline V gene (reference sequence). In nucleotides, the CDR3 is TGTGCCAGCAGCTATTCAGGACTAGCGGGGGCCTCCTACAATGAGCAGTTCTTC. The encoded protein is CASSYSGLAGASYNEQFF.